The sequence of this T cell receptor (beta chain) was determined in a study of cytomegalovirus exposure and HLA in healthy donors. Study overall: Approximately 180 million T cells yielded 100 million or so unique TCR beta sequences in earlier analysis.

This clone has a handful of counts. The antigen is unknown. The CDR3 is 14 amino acids. From germline, CDR1 is SGDLS and CDR2 YYNGEE. V lost 3 bases and J lost 0, with 6 bases in between. Study-level findings and limits: With later analysis, a missense DCLRE1C variant became linked to TCR beta V- and J-gene trimming. Several top significant clusters appeared, in a later analysis, to be linked to common viral pathogens.

PCR was performed using 60 Vbeta and 13 Jbeta primers. Generated by immunoSEQ multiplex PCR, the TCRdb table keeps only in-frame clones and is missing some. The sample has 170,000 or so clones, roughly 85% seen once. Donors were ostensibly healthy at sampling, although undocumented immune exposures were probable. Sequences were obtained from PBMCs. The V call is TRBV9, the J call TRBJ2-2, with D unclear. The receptor comes from a middle-aged woman in good health and CMV-seronegative. CDR3 loop: CASSDGSNTGELFF. In DNA, the CDR3 is TGTGCCAGCAGCGACGGGTCGAACACCGGGGAGCTGTTTTTT.